This T cell receptor (beta chain) was recovered during a study of metastatic and nonmetastatic thyroid tumors. At the level of the study: Blood and tumor or nodule tissue repertoires from malignant and benign thyroid patients were compared. Study-level results: It was reportedly found that TCR beta diversity was significantly higher in malignant thyroid tumors than in benign nodules, a difference seen in both blood and tumor samples.

How the authors handled the data: The study took CDR3 differences across clinicopathological groups and made a distant-metastasis classifier for papillary thyroid cancer from them. TCRdb reassembled clones from the PCR reads with MiXCR. V and J calls and clone size were set by TCRdb, not the authors. The data hold some 46,000 clones, with 24% observed a single time. Every patient underwent thyroid surgery untreated. This CDR3 contains 16 residues. V was pared by 7 bases and J by 0 bases, with 20 bases between. Germline-derived CDR1 and CDR2 are SGHDT and YYEEEE. As concerns this clone: Its specificity is unknown.

The chain has TRBV5-6 and TRBJ2-7; D not resolved. Sequencing was done on a sample of blood. This sequence originates from a male donor with papillary thyroid cancer or a benign thyroid nodule (not recorded which). Some clones in this sample may be carry-over from other donors' samples. The chain's CDR3 is CASAAFLVSSSYEQYF. CDR3 DNA: TGTGCCAGCGCAGCTTTTTTAGTCTCCAGCTCCTACGAGCAGTACTTC.